The 18 T cell receptor beta chains given below trace back to one sample, sequenced in a study of T cell clonality in common variable immunodeficiency (dated by TCRdb to about 2015). The method behind the library was the immunoSEQ multiplex PCR assay. In TCRdb, the immuneACCESS table is reduced to in-frame sequences with V and J assigned. These tables do not hold every clone; where another copy was compared, an unresolved V gene accounts for under half, and the others remain unexplained. There are about 64,000 clones in this sample, and none of them is a singleton. Approximately 1.5% of the sample is taken by the ten largest. Sequenced material: peripheral blood mononuclear cells. These receptors were taken from a person aged 18-69 years in good health.

This clone was seen repeatedly, ten times or more. Germline is not matched at one junction end, which may reflect a read error. The missing CDR3 end, 3 residues past where the read stops, is filled in from the germline J gene. The sample holds other DNA sequences that translate to the same CDR3. The rearrangement links TRBV13 to TRBJ1-2, with D possibly being TRBD1 (5 bases). Germline assignment: CDR1 PRHDT and CDR2 FYEKMQ (reference sequence). This CDR3 spans 12 amino acids. CDR3 loop: CASRRQGYGYTF. Partial CDR3 DNA: TGTGCTAGCAGGCGGCAGGGCTATGGC.

This clone showed up many times. The read stops 3 residues short of the end of the CDR3; the missing end is completed from the germline J gene. The rearrangement joins TRBV18 to TRBJ2-4; D gene uncertain. Germline-derived CDR1 and CDR2 are KGHSH and LQKENI. The CDR3 extends over 15 amino acids. V gave up 8 bases and J gave up 0 bases, with 14 bases separating them. The CDR3 is CASTHTPLAKNIQYF. Incomplete CDR3 DNA: TGTGCCAGCACCCACACCCCGTTAGCCAAAAACATT. The whole variable domain, remainder taken from reference TRBV18 and TRBJ2-4, is NAGVMQNPRHLVRRRGQEARLRCSPMKGHSHVYWYRQLPEEGLKFMVYLQKENIIDESGMPKERFSAEFPKEGPSILRIQQVVRGDSAAYFCASTHTPLAKNIQYFGAGTRLSVL.

This clone was recorded at least ten times. The observed sequence ends 3 residues before the CDR3 terminus, with the missing tail filled in from the germline J gene. The chain employs TRBV14 and TRBJ1-6; D gene uncertain. V gave up 0 bases and J gave up 10 bases, with 10 bases separating them. This CDR3 contains 14 residues. The germline V gene encodes CDR1 SGHDN and CDR2 FVKESK. CDR3 DNA (partial): TGTGCCAGCAGCCAAGAGGCCGATGGCTCACCC. Translating it yields CASSQEADGSP. The whole CDR3 sequence is CASSQEADGSPLHF. Combining the CDR3 with reference TRBV14 and TRBJ1-6 gives the whole variable domain EAGVTQFPSHSVIEKGQTVTLRCDPISGHDNLYWYRRVMGKEIKFLLHFVKESKQDESGMPNNRFLAERTGGTYSTLKVQPAELEDSGVYFCASSQEADGSPLHFGNGTRLTVT.

At least ten counts were recorded for this clone. One end of the junction is discordant with germline, which a read error may explain. The CDR3 goes on 3 residues after the read ends, and that part is filled in from the germline J gene. The gene calls are TRBV4-2 and TRBJ2-3, with 7 bases that match TRBD2. This CDR3 has 20 amino acids. CDR1 and CDR2 (germline): LGHNA, YNFKEQ. CDR3 protein: CASTQRASGEFYLSTDTQYF. CDR3 DNA, as far as it was read: TGTGCCAGCACCCAAAGGGCCAGCGGGGAGTTCTATTTAAGCACAGATACG.

This clone was seen repeatedly, ten times or more. The CDR3 end falls 3 residues outside the read, so it is completed with the germline J gene. V usage is TRBV12-3 or TRBV12-4 and J usage is TRBJ2-2; TRBD2 aligns across 11 bases. CDR3 length: 16 amino acids. V lost 5 bases and J lost 4; bases outside the gene matches: 6. CDR3 DNA (partial): TGTGCCAGCAGTCCATTACTAGCGGGGGTCACCGGGGAG. Its translation is CASSPLLAGVTGE. The complete CDR3 protein is CASSPLLAGVTGELFF.

This clone was counted many times. The read halts 3 residues ahead of the CDR3 end, with the missing end drawn from the germline J gene. This chain links TRBV7-3 with TRBJ2-5; 9 positions match TRBD2. This CDR3 is built from 15 residues. Germline loops: CDR1 SGHTA, CDR2 FQGTGA. The junction had 5 bases not matched to a gene; V was cut back by 4 bases and J by 2 bases. The DNA read from the CDR3 is TGTGCCAGCAGCTCCGCGGGGGGGCCACAAGAGACC. Amino acids: CASSSAGGPQET. The CDR3, in full, reads CASSSAGGPQETQYF.

As concerns this clone: From the germline J gene comes the end of the CDR3, since the read stops 3 residues before it. This sequence joins TRBV20-1 and TRBJ1-2; D is uncertain. Germline V gene data show CDR1 as DFQATT and CDR2 as SNEGSKA (reference sequence). This CDR3 is built from 18 residues. The part of the CDR3 DNA that was read is TGCAGTGCTGGAAAGCTAGCGGGAGGGCCCGCCTCCTACAATGAG. Translation gives CSAGKLAGGPASYNE. The whole CDR3 sequence is CSAGKLAGGPASYNEYTF.

This clone appeared many times. The read stops 3 residues short of the end of the CDR3; the missing end is completed from the germline J gene. The gene calls are TRBV5-6 and TRBJ2-6; perhaps TRBD2 as D (6 bases). The V gene lost 3 bases and the J gene lost 5 bases, with 9 bases spanning the gap. Germline CDR1 reads SGHDT; CDR2 reads YYEEEE. The length of the CDR3 is 14 residues. CDR3 DNA, as far as it was read: TGTGCCAGCAGCTCGGGGGTCTGGGCCAACGTC. This sequence encodes CASSSGVWANV. The complete CDR3 protein is CASSSGVWANVLTF.

This clone was counted at least ten times. The read falls 3 residues short of the CDR3 end, and the missing part is taken from the germline J gene. The V and J genes are TRBV6-2 or TRBV6-3 and TRBJ2-1, with TRBD2 matching 8 bases. V was pared by 7 bases and J by 4 bases, with 9 bases of the junction left unmatched. CDR3 length: 15 amino acids. Germline CDR1 reads MNHEY; CDR2 reads SVGEGT. The CDR3 reads CASTESGRDYNEQFF. The CDR3 DNA, read in part, is TGTGCCAGCACCGAGAGCGGGAGAGATTACAATGAG.

The CDR3 reads CASSKTSGSLGEQYF. CDR3 DNA, as far as it was read: TGTGCCAGCAGCAAAACTAGCGGGAGTTTGGGCGAG. V gene TRBV11-1 combines with J gene TRBJ2-7; 11 nucleotides line up with TRBD2. The CDR3 end falls 3 residues outside the read, so it is completed with the germline J gene. Germline CDR1 is SGHAT and CDR2 is FQDESV (reference sequence). Trimming at V came to 5 bases and at J to 6 bases, leaving 9 bases not matched to a gene. The CDR3 is 15 residues long.

This clone showed up many times. The missing CDR3 end, 3 residues past where the read stops, is filled in from the germline J gene. The rearrangement links TRBV4-1 to TRBJ2-7; tentative D call: TRBD1 (6 bases). With 4 bases removed from V and 4 bases from J, the gap between germline ends came to 11 bases. The germline V gene has CDR1 MGHRA and CDR2 YSYEKL. The CDR3 sequence is 13 residues long. CDR3 sequence: CASSRDRWYEQYF. The sequenced CDR3 bases are TGCGCCAGCAGCCGAGACAGGTGGTACGAG.

This clone has ten or more counts. With the read ending 3 residues before the CDR3 end, the germline J gene is used to fill in that end. The V gene is TRBV29-1, the J gene TRBJ2-3; the D is unclear. The CDR3 length is 13 residues. Germline CDR1 reads SQVTM; CDR2 reads ANQGSEA. Trimming took off 6 bases at V and 0 bases at J, with 10 bases between the two ends. CDR3 sequence reads: CSVNTASTDTQYF. CDR3 DNA, as far as it was read: TGCAGCGTGAACACAGCTAGCACAGATACG.

In this sample, this clone turned up many times. The CDR3 end lies 3 residues beyond the end of the read and is filled in from the germline J gene. The genes are TRBV29-1 and TRBJ2-1; 7 bases align to TRBD2. Per germline, CDR1 SQVTM and CDR2 ANQGSEA. The CDR3 runs to 16 residues. The junction had 8 bases not matched to a gene; V was cut back by 0 bases and J by 3 bases. CDR3 bases read: TGCAGCGTTGAAGATATTCTTCTAGCGGACTACAATGAG. Amino acid sequence: CSVEDILLADYNE. In full, the CDR3 reads CSVEDILLADYNEQFF.

This clone was observed at least ten times. The read ends 3 residues before the CDR3 terminus; that terminus is restored from the germline J gene. The chain carries TRBV5-1 and TRBJ2-2, with 9 bases matching TRBD1. V lost 6 bases to trimming and J lost 4 bases; unmatched junction nucleotides: 4. Germline CDR1 reads SGHRS; CDR2 reads YFSETQ. This CDR3 is 14 amino acids long. CDR3 DNA, as far as it was read: TGCGCCAGCACGGGGACAGGGACCACCGGGGAG. Residues: CASTGTGTTGE. The CDR3 in full is CASTGTGTTGELFF. The whole variable domain, remainder taken from reference TRBV5-1 and TRBJ2-2, is KAGVTQTPRYLIKTRGQQVTLSCSPISGHRSVSWYQQTPGQGLQFLFEYFSETQRNKGNFPGRFSGRQFSNSRSEMNVSTLELGDSALYLCASTGTGTTGELFFGEGSRLTVL.

This clone was counted ten times or more. Read sequence stops 3 residues before the CDR3 end, and the germline J gene provides the missing end. The genes are TRBV19 and TRBJ1-2, with D maybe TRBD1 (6 bases). Trimming took off 5 bases at V and 5 bases at J, with 9 bases between the two ends. The CDR3 sequence is 12 residues long. Germline CDR1 reads LNHDA; CDR2 reads SQIVND (reference sequence). CDR3 amino acids: CASSVQGYGYTF. The CDR3 bases that were read are TGTGCCAGTAGTGTACAGGGATATGGC.

As to this clone: The read halts 3 residues ahead of the CDR3 end, with the missing end drawn from the germline J gene. V gene TRBV5-4 combines with J gene TRBJ2-7; 11 bases map to TRBD2. Unmatched junction bases numbered 3, after V lost 4 bases and J lost 3 bases. The germline CDR1 and CDR2 sequences are SGHNT and YYREEE (reference sequence). The CDR3 contains 14 residues. The DNA read from the CDR3 is TGTGCCAGCAGCCCCGGGACTAGCGGCTACGAG. Residues: CASSPGTSGYE. The full CDR3 is CASSPGTSGYEQYF.

Many counts were recorded for this clone. The read terminates 3 residues ahead of where the CDR3 ends, so the germline J gene completes it. The chain has TRBV5-1 and TRBJ2-1; perhaps TRBD1 as D (8 bases). Germline CDR1 SGHRS, CDR2 YFSETQ. This CDR3 has 14 residues. V lost 4 bases and J lost 7, with 15 bases in between. The CDR3: CASSTDREGNEQFF. The sequenced CDR3 bases are TGCGCCAGCAGCACGGACAGGGAGGGAAATGAG.

This clone was picked up many times. The read finishes 3 residues shy of the CDR3 end, and the germline J gene is used to complete it. This sequence joins TRBV20-1 and TRBJ2-5; a weak D match, TRBD2 (5 bases). Germline CDR1 reads DFQATT; CDR2 reads SNEGSKA (reference sequence). V was pared by 5 bases and J by 1 base, with 17 bases between. There are 15 residues in the CDR3. This CDR3 is CSALLAGRRQETQYF. The CDR3 bases that were read are TGCAGTGCTCTTTTGGCGGGCCGTCGCCAAGAGACC.